Given below is one T cell receptor (beta chain) in context. The antigen is unknown. This PCR relied on a set of 60 Vbeta primers and 13 Jbeta primers. Clones were read by immunoSEQ multiplex PCR, and TCRdb kept only the in-frame ones, dropping some. The sample records about 170,000 clones, approximately 59% being singletons. Looked up from germline, CDR1 is LGHNA and CDR2 is YNFKEQ. Trimming took off 4 bases at V and 2 bases at J, with 12 bases between the two ends. CDR3 length equals 15 residues. This sample is part of a study of cytomegalovirus exposure and HLA in healthy donors. Study overall: Among about 380 genotyped donors, roughly 80% fell in the Caucasian-associated ancestry cluster. Regarding the study as a whole: The study listed some 160 cytomegalovirus-associated TCR beta chains.

This clonotype was obtained from a man aged 35 to 55 in good health and CMV-seronegative. The material sequenced was PBMCs. The chain links TRBV4-2 to TRBJ2-1, with D perhaps matching TRBD1 (5 bases). The CDR3 sequence is CASSPAARAYNEQFF. CDR3 in DNA: TGTGCCAGCAGCCCGGCGGCCAGGGCCTACAATGAGCAGTTCTTC.